This TCR beta chain was sequenced during a study of shared clonotypes between healthy human individuals. TCRdb's table, derived via immunoSEQ multiplex PCR, lists solely in-frame clones and lacks some. The sample includes around 2.3 million clones, approximately 94% of them seen just once. V was clipped by 5 bases and J by 6 bases; unmatched bases: 6. The CDR3 spans 13 residues. Germline V gene data show CDR1 as SGHAT and CDR2 as FQNNGV. The chain combines TRBV11-2 with TRBJ1-2; 7 bases agree with TRBD1. This sequence originates from a man between 18 and 35 years old in good health. Sequencing was carried out using naive CD4+ T cells sorted from blood. Subset: CD45RA+ positively selected. In nucleotides, the CDR3 is TGTGCCAGCAGCGCAGGGGGGTCCGATGGCTACACCTTC. The encoded protein is CASSAGGSDGYTF.